This T cell receptor beta chain was sequenced for a study of blood T cell repertoires in COVID-19. Turning to the study itself: The analysed material was cDNA or gDNA that came from T cells, B-cell-depleted T cells, or PBMCs.

Sequencing used immunoSEQ multiplex PCR; TCRdb keeps in-frame clones, though not all of them. This table holds roughly 390,000 clones, approximately 81% found once. The material sequenced was peripheral blood. The sequence derives from a woman aged 18-29 years with acute or convalescent COVID-19.

DNA for the CDR3: TGCGCCAGCAGCTCAGGACAGCGGTGGAATCAGGCAGGGGAGCTGTTTTTT. Protein sequence: CASSSGQRWNQAGELFF. This rearrangement joins TRBV5-1 to TRBJ2-2, with a tentative D call TRBD1 (6 bases). This CDR3 has 17 residues. Per the germline V gene, CDR1 is SGHRS and CDR2 is YFSETQ. With 3 bases removed from V and 8 bases from J, the gap between germline ends came to 23 bases.